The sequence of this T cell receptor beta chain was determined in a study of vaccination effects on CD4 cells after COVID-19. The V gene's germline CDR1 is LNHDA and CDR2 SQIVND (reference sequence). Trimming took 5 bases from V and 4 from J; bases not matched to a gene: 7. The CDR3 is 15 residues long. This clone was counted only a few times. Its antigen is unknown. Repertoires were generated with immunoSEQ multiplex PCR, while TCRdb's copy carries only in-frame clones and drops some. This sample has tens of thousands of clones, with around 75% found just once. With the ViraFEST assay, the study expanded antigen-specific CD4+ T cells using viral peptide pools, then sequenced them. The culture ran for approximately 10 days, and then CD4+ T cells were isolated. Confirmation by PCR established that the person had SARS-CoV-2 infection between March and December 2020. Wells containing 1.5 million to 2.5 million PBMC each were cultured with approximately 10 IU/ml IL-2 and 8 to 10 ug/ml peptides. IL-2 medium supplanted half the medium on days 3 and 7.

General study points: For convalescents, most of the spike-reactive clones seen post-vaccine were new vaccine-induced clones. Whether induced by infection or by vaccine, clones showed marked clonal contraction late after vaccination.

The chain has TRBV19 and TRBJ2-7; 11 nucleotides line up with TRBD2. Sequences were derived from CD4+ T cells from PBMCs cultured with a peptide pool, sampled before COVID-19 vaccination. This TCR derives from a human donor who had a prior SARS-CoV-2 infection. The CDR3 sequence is CASSVSSGRSYEQYF. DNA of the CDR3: TGTGCCAGTAGTGTCTCTAGCGGGAGGTCTTACGAGCAGTACTTC. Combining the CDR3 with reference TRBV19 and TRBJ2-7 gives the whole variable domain DGGITQSPKYLFRKEGQNVTLSCEQNLNHDAMYWYRQDPGQGLRLIYYSQIVNDFQKGDIAEGYSVSREKKESFPLTVTSAQKNPTAFYLCASSVSSGRSYEQYFGPGTRLTVT.